The rows below give T cell receptor beta chains drawn from one sample of a study of T cell responses to AZD1222 COVID-19 vaccine. This table comes from immunoSEQ multiplex PCR, and its TCRdb copy is limited to in-frame clones, with some not included. The sample contains approximately 170,000 clones, 80% to 95% of which appear only once. The specimen comprised peripheral blood, sampled on day 0 of AZD1222 vaccination. The receptors were gathered from an adult in good health. Both conserved end residues are part of each CDR3. D genes are given only for firm matches. The size entry is marked missing in some rows and otherwise reads once, few, many or a size class.

TRBJ2-7,-,TRBV5-4,few,CASTTRGTQREYF,TGTGCCAGCACCACTCGGGGCACCCAGCGGGAGTACTTC
TRBJ1-2,-,TRBV6-5,-,CASSYGKGSFNYGYTF,TGTGCCAGCAGTTACGGAAAGGGCAGCTTTAACTATGGCTACACCTTC
TRBJ2-1,TRBD2,TRBV4-1,once,CASSQEPTSGSWVF,TGCGCCAGCAGCCAAGAACCGACTAGCGGGAGTTGGGTCTTC
TRBJ2-7,TRBD1,TRBV7-9,-,CASSRGQGLYEQYF,TGTGCCAGCAGCCGGGGACAGGGGTTATACGAGCAGTACTTC
TRBJ2-5,-,TRBV7-2,-,CASSLGQLKETQYF,TGTGCCAGCAGCTTAGGACAGCTAAAGGAGACCCAGTACTTC
TRBJ2-7,-,TRBV30,-,CAWTLSGYEQYF,TGTGCCTGGACTCTTAGCGGCTACGAGCAGTACTTC
TRBJ2-1,-,TRBV30,-,CAWSVLSRGNEQFF,TGTGCCTGGAGTGTATTGTCCCGGGGGAATGAGCAGTTCTTC
TRBJ1-6,-,TRBV11-1,-,CASSSGPYNSPLHF,TGTGCCAGCAGCTCGGGACCGTATAATTCACCCCTCCACTTT
TRBJ2-5,-,TRBV4-1,-,CASSSRRGYETQYF,TGCGCCAGCAGCTCCCGGAGGGGTTACGAGACCCAGTACTTC
TRBJ1-2,-,TRBV3-1/TRBV3-2,-,CASSPRQAYGYTF,TGTGCCAGCAGCCCCCGACAGGCTTATGGCTACACCTTC
TRBJ2-2,TRBD2,TRBV30,few,CAWSQGGFAGELFF,TGTGCCTGGAGTCAGGGAGGGTTCGCCGGGGAGCTGTTTTTT
TRBJ1-1,-,TRBV18,-,CASSLRRARALAFF,TGTGCCAGCTCACTAAGACGGGCCCGCGCCCTGGCTTTCTTT
TRBJ2-2,TRBD2,TRBV3-1/TRBV3-2,-,CASSPRLAGNTGELFF,TGTGCCAGCAGCCCACGACTAGCGGGGAACACCGGGGAGCTGTTTTTT
TRBJ1-2,-,TRBV19,-,CASSIISFTGSDRAYGYTF,TGTGCCAGTAGTATAATATCGTTCACCGGGTCCGATCGGGCTTATGGCTACACCTTC
TRBJ1-5,TRBD1,TRBV19,-,CASKEDRDHNQPQHF,TGTGCCAGTAAGGAGGACAGGGACCACAATCAGCCCCAGCATTTT
TRBJ2-2,-,TRBV5-1,-,CASSAGQTNTGELFF,TGCGCCAGCAGCGCGGGACAGACGAACACCGGGGAGCTGTTTTTT
TRBJ2-3,TRBD1,TRBV9,-,CAQQDGDRGMIDTQYF,TGTGCCCAGCAGGATGGGGACAGGGGTATGATAGATACGCAGTATTTT
TRBJ1-4,-,TRBV12-3/TRBV12-4,-,CASSLRGREKLFF,TGTGCCAGCAGTTTACGGGGGCGAGAAAAACTGTTTTTT
TRBJ1-3,TRBD1,TRBV7-8,-,CASSLGTGLSGNTIYF,TGTGCCAGCAGCCTGGGGACAGGGCTCTCTGGAAACACCATATATTTT
TRBJ1-4,-,TRBV19,-,CASSIGSVEKLFF,TGTGCCAGTAGTATAGGCAGTGTTGAAAAACTGTTTTTT
TRBJ1-1,TRBD1,TRBV2,-,CASRAQGVMNTEAFF,TGTGCCAGCAGGGCACAGGGGGTGATGAACACTGAAGCTTTCTTT
TRBJ2-2,TRBD2,TRBV18,-,CASSSRLAGNTGELFF,TGTGCCAGCTCATCCCGACTAGCGGGGAACACCGGGGAGCTGTTTTTT
TRBJ2-3,-,TRBV5-1,once,CASSWRTQKDTQYF,TGCGCCAGCAGCTGGCGGACACAAAAGGATACGCAGTATTTT
TRBJ2-2,-,TRBV27,-,CASSLQGRWELFF,TGTGCCAGCAGTTTACAGGGGCGATGGGAGCTGTTTTTT
TRBJ1-1,-,TRBV11-2,-,CASSFGGTEAFF,TGTGCCAGCAGCTTTGGAGGCACTGAAGCTTTCTTT
TRBJ2-7,TRBD2,TRBV19,-,CASSRLAGESEQYF,TGTGCCAGTAGCCGACTAGCGGGAGAAAGCGAGCAGTACTTC
TRBJ2-1,TRBD2,TRBV18,once,CASLTWTSGKNEQFF,TGTGCCAGCTTAACTTGGACTAGCGGGAAGAATGAGCAGTTCTTC
TRBJ2-7,TRBD1,TRBV14,once,CASSQIRTGAYEQYF,TGTGCCAGCAGCCAAATAAGGACAGGGGCCTACGAGCAGTACTTC
TRBJ2-5,-,TRBV5-1,-,CASSFSGTVYQETQYF,TGCGCCAGCAGCTTCTCCGGGACGGTCTACCAAGAGACCCAGTACTTC
TRBJ1-3,-,TRBV6-5,-,CAILRSGNTIYF,TGTGCCATCCTACGCTCTGGAAACACCATATATTTT
TRBJ2-7,-,TRBV30,-,CAWRAPGNEQYF,TGTGCCTGGAGGGCCCCCGGGAACGAGCAGTACTTC
TRBJ2-7,TRBD1,TRBV3-1/TRBV3-2,-,CASSRQGRGYEQYF,TGTGCCAGCAGCCGACAGGGGCGCGGTTACGAGCAGTACTTC
TRBJ1-4,-,TRBV5-5,few,CASSFYTGKNEKLFF,TGTGCCAGCAGCTTCTATACAGGGAAAAATGAAAAACTGTTTTTT
TRBJ1-5,-,TRBV2,-,CASSVEGNQPQHF,TGTGCCAGCAGTGTAGAGGGCAATCAGCCCCAGCATTTT
TRBJ2-7,-,TRBV20-1,-,CSATRDLEQYF,TGCAGTGCTACCAGGGACCTCGAGCAGTACTTC
TRBJ2-7,-,TRBV6-5,-,CASSWGSNKYEQYF,TGTGCCAGCAGTTGGGGGTCCAATAAGTACGAGCAGTACTTC
TRBJ1-4,-,TRBV10-3,-,CAISEIGEKLFF,TGTGCCATCAGTGAGATCGGTGAAAAACTGTTTTTT
TRBJ1-1,TRBD1,TRBV7-2,-,CASSPGQGLKPLF,TGTGCCAGCAGCCCAGGACAGGGCCTGAAGCCGCTCTTT
TRBJ1-4,-,TRBV30,-,CAWSIRTAPFSTNEKLFF,TGTGCCTGGAGTATAAGGACAGCTCCTTTCTCAACTAATGAAAAACTGTTTTTT
TRBJ1-2,TRBD1,TRBV2,-,CASSGQGDYGYTF,TGTGCCAGCAGCGGACAGGGGGACTATGGCTACACCTTC
TRBJ1-3,TRBD1,TRBV7-2,-,CASSLVGQNPSGNTIYF,TGTGCCAGCAGCTTAGTGGGACAGAATCCCTCTGGAAACACCATATATTTT
TRBJ1-5,-,TRBV27,-,CASSLRSPNQPQHF,TGTGCCAGCAGTTTACGATCCCCCAATCAGCCCCAGCATTTT
TRBJ1-1,-,TRBV3-1/TRBV3-2,once,CASSQTGRNTEAFF,TGTGCCAGCAGCCAAACAGGGCGGAACACTGAAGCTTTCTTT
TRBJ1-1,-,TRBV6-5,-,CASSYSAGRTEAFF,TGTGCCAGCAGTTACTCGGCAGGGCGGACTGAAGCTTTCTTT
TRBJ2-2,TRBD2,TRBV5-5,-,CASRPGLAGYSGELFF,TGTGCCAGCAGACCCGGACTAGCGGGGTATTCCGGGGAGCTGTTTTTT
TRBJ1-3,-,TRBV13,-,CASSPVGGTGNTIYF,TGTGCCAGCAGCCCCGTCGGGGGGACTGGAAACACCATATATTTT
TRBJ2-2,-,TRBV27,-,CASSPYTGELFF,TGTGCCAGCAGTCCCTATACCGGGGAGCTGTTTTTT
TRBJ1-2,-,TRBV19,-,CASSIAQGRGVGYTF,TGTGCCAGTAGTATAGCACAGGGAAGAGGGGTTGGCTACACCTTC
TRBJ1-1,-,TRBV2,-,CASNRQRVNTEAFF,TGTGCCAGCAACAGACAGAGAGTGAACACTGAAGCTTTCTTT
TRBJ2-1,-,TRBV11-3,-,CASSFGPLGSEQFF,TGTGCCAGCAGCTTTGGGCCTCTGGGGAGTGAGCAGTTCTTC
TRBJ1-6,-,TRBV14,-,CASSQDGRPYNSPLHF,TGTGCCAGCAGCCAAGATGGGCGGCCCTATAATTCACCCCTCCACTTT
TRBJ1-6,-,TRBV2,once,CASSEEQGYSPLHF,TGTGCCAGCAGTGAAGAACAGGGTTATTCACCCCTCCACTTT
TRBJ1-1,-,TRBV11-2,-,CASSFPGVSTEAFF,TGTGCCAGCAGCTTTCCGGGGGTCAGCACTGAAGCTTTCTTT
TRBJ2-1,-,TRBV28,once,CASSPGGTANNEQFF,TGTGCCAGCAGCCCTGGGGGGACAGCAAACAATGAGCAGTTCTTC
TRBJ2-7,TRBD2,TRBV6-2/TRBV6-3,-,CASSKGLAGVEQYF,TGTGCCAGCAGCAAAGGACTAGCGGGGGTCGAGCAGTACTTC
TRBJ1-5,-,TRBV19,-,CATAGFQLGNQPQHF,TGTGCCACCGCGGGGTTCCAGTTGGGCAATCAGCCCCAGCATTTT